Following are 13 T cell receptor beta chains from one sample sequenced in a study of beta chain features in type 1 diabetes. The study, taken as a whole, reports: Moderate yet significant TCRB CDR3 shortening was seen in Type 1 diabetes patients in all four CD4+ subsets.

Of the isolated RNA, all was reverse transcribed, and so the sequenced material was expressed TCRB transcripts. Repertoires were generated with immunoSEQ multiplex PCR, while TCRdb's copy carries only in-frame clones and drops some. The sample has roughly 280,000 clones, roughly 25% seen once. Their antigens are not known. Sequenced input: naive CD4+ T cells from blood. All receptors derive from a woman aged 25 to 39 with type 1 diabetes.

The V gene is TRBV4-1, the J gene TRBJ1-1; D may be TRBD1 (5 bases). The CDR3 spans 15 residues. Per germline, CDR1 MGHRA and CDR2 YSYEKL. Trimming removed 4 bases from V and 1 base from J, with 13 bases in between. The DNA for the CDR3 is TGCGCCAGCAGCCTTTCCCCCAGGGAGAACACTGAAGCTTTCTTT. Its protein product is CASSLSPRENTEAFF.

This clone was picked up a small number of times. The chain couples TRBV2 to TRBJ2-3, with 10 nucleotides matching TRBD1. The ends lost 5 bases at V and 1 base at J; junction bases unmatched: 3. This CDR3 is 15 amino acids long. Looked up from germline, CDR1 is SNHLY and CDR2 is FYNNEI. The CDR3 nucleotides are TGTGCCAGCAGTTCCGGGACAGGGGGCACAGATACGCAGTATTTT. This translates into CASSSGTGGTDTQYF.

This clone was seen more than once but under ten times. J is TRBJ1-4 and V is TRBV30; 7 bases agree with TRBD1. CDR1 is GTSNPN, CDR2 SVGIG, per germline (reference sequence). This CDR3 has 13 residues. The junction had 4 bases not matched to a gene; V was cut back by 2 bases and J by 7 bases. In DNA form, the CDR3 reads TGTGCCTGGAGTAAGGGGGCTGGTGAAAAACTGTTTTTT. Protein product: CAWSKGAGEKLFF.

This clone was picked up a small number of times. This chain uses TRBV11-3 with TRBJ2-1; 7 nucleotides align to TRBD1. The CDR3 is made up of 15 amino acids. Germline values: CDR1 SGHNT, CDR2 YENEEA. Trimming at V came to 1 base and at J to 5 bases, leaving 5 bases not matched to a gene. CDR3 region: CASSLGTGPHNEQFF. DNA of the CDR3: TGTGCCAGCAGCTTAGGGACAGGACCCCACAATGAGCAGTTCTTC.

The chain has TRBV25-1 and TRBJ2-1, with 10 bases aligning to TRBD1. Unmatched junction bases numbered 9, after V lost 2 bases and J lost 8 bases. Germline CDR1 and CDR2: MGHDK and SYGVNS. The length of the CDR3 is 16 residues. CDR3: CASSEPGTGEEDEQFF. CDR3 DNA: TGTGCCAGCAGTGAACCTGGGACAGGGGAGGAGGATGAGCAGTTCTTC. Together with reference TRBV25-1 and TRBJ2-1, the CDR3 gives the full variable domain: EADIYQTPRYLVIGTGKKITLECSQTMGHDKMYWYQQDPGMELHLIHYSYGVNSTEKGDLSSESTVSRIRTEHFPLTLESARPSHTSQYLCASSEPGTGEEDEQFFGPGTRLTVL.

This clone was seen a handful of times. V and J are TRBV5-1 and TRBJ2-1; the match to TRBD2 covers 8 bases. Germline CDR1 reads SGHRS; CDR2 reads YFSETQ. CDR3 length: 15 residues. Unmatched junction bases numbered 9, after V lost 4 bases and J lost 6 bases. Here the CDR3 reads CASSGNGRAFNEQFF. CDR3 in DNA: TGCGCCAGCAGCGGAAACGGGAGGGCCTTCAATGAGCAGTTCTTC.

V gene TRBV6-6 combines with J gene TRBJ2-7, with 8 bases aligning to TRBD2. Per the germline V gene, CDR1 is MNHNY and CDR2 is SVGAGI (reference sequence). The junction had 8 bases not matched to a gene; V was cut back by 2 bases and J by 2 bases. The CDR3 is 16 amino acids. CDR3: CASSYRLARRAYEQYF. The CDR3 DNA sequence: TGTGCCAGCAGTTACAGACTAGCGAGACGTGCCTACGAGCAGTACTTC.

The chain uses TRBV29-1 and TRBJ1-1, with D unclear. Per the germline V gene, CDR1 is SQVTM and CDR2 is ANQGSEA. The V end was cut by 3 bases, the J end by 7 bases, with 15 bases between. This CDR3 is 13 amino acids long. CDR3 region: CSVDTRREGEAFF. The DNA for the CDR3 is TGCAGCGTTGATACACGGAGAGAGGGTGAAGCTTTCTTT.

This rearrangement joins TRBV20-1 to TRBJ1-4, with D tentatively TRBD1 (6 bases). Germline loops: CDR1 DFQATT, CDR2 SNEGSKA (reference sequence). This CDR3 is 10 amino acids long. The ends were cut back, 7 bases at V and 8 bases at J, with 8 bases in the middle. The CDR3 region has the DNA TGCAGTGTCGGACAGGAAAAACTGTTTTTT. This gives the protein CSVGQEKLFF.

This chain links TRBV11-3 with TRBJ2-3, with D unclear. The length of the CDR3 is 14 residues. CDR1 SGHNT and CDR2 YENEEA come from the germline V gene. Trimming pared 1 base from V and 3 bases from J, leaving 8 bases between. For the CDR3, the DNA is TGTGCCAGCAGCTTAGTTGATCGGACAGATACGCAGTATTTT. Translated: CASSLVDRTDTQYF.

V gene TRBV30 combines with J gene TRBJ1-2; D remains unclear. The germline V gene has CDR1 GTSNPN and CDR2 SVGIG (reference sequence). Trimming removed 6 bases from V and 3 bases from J, with 11 bases in between. The CDR3 is 12 amino acids. As DNA, the CDR3 is TGTGCCTGCTCCCCAGGCTACTATGGCTACACCTTC. Translated: CACSPGYYGYTF.

This clone was counted a few times. The chain recombines TRBV19 with TRBJ2-2, with 10 positions matching TRBD1. V lost 7 bases, J lost 7 bases, and 9 bases stayed unmatched. The length of the CDR3 is 15 residues. CDR1 is LNHDA, CDR2 SQIVND, per germline (reference sequence). CDR3 amino acids: CASTPDRGSIGELFF. Here the CDR3 DNA reads TGTGCCAGTACCCCGGACAGGGGGAGTATCGGGGAGCTGTTTTTT.

This clone was recorded a few times. V and J are TRBV11-2 and TRBJ1-1; TRBD1 might be the D (5 bases). The CDR3 length is 14 residues. Trimming removed 4 bases at V and 5 bases at J, with 14 bases between. The germline V gene has CDR1 SGHAT and CDR2 FQNNGV. The CDR3 bases are TGTGCCAGCAGCTCCCTTCGTGCAGGGACTGAAGCTTTCTTT. This gives the protein CASSSLRAGTEAFF. Full variable domain (rest looked up from reference TRBV11-2 and TRBJ1-1): EAGVAQSPRYKIIEKRQSVAFWCNPISGHATLYWYQQILGQGPKLLIQFQNNGVVDDSQLPKDRFSAERLKGVDSTLKIQPAKLEDSAVYLCASSSLRAGTEAFFGQGTRLTVV.